This T cell receptor (beta chain) appears in the sequencing data of a study of vaccination and CD4 T cells after COVID-19. General study findings and limits: Among reactive clones from convalescent patients, a median around 90% appeared only post-vaccination.

As to time point: late sampling 161 to 241 days after vaccination in a few convalescent patients. TCRdb itself ran the PCR reads through MiXCR, one entry per CDR3 protein. The table shows roughly 30,000 distinct CDR3 sequences, with 50% to 65% occurring only once. The CDR3 is 15 amino acids. The V end lost 4 bases, the J end lost 0 bases, and 13 bases lay between the germline ends. Germline CDR1 and CDR2: DFQATT and SNEGSKA (reference sequence). As for this clonotype: What it recognizes is unknown.

The chain combines TRBV20-1 with TRBJ2-1, with D unclear. The sequences come from CD4+ T cells from blood, collected about 7 months after SARS-CoV-2 vaccination. This sequence originates from a human donor who had recovered from COVID-19. The CDR3 DNA sequence: TGCAGTGCTAAATTTGGCTGGAGCTCCTACAATGAGCAGTTCTTC. Protein product: CSAKFGWSSYNEQFF.